The present T cell receptor beta chain was sequenced within a study of blood T cells in healthy people across ages. Using a J-beta primer mix together with a sample-barcoded 5' primer, a second PCR was run for roughly 6 to 12 cycles. From the 5' RACE reads, TCRdb called clonotypes with MiXCR, one entry per CDR3 protein. The table includes 700,000 to 900,000 distinct CDR3 sequences, roughly 50% detected once. Deletions cut 3 bases from V and 4 bases from J, with 6 bases between. In germline, CDR1 is DFQATT, CDR2 SNEGSKA (reference sequence). This CDR3 has 11 amino acids. The rearrangement uses TRBV20-1 and TRBJ1-2; D perhaps matches TRBD1 (6 bases). This clonotype was obtained from a man older than 75 in good health. Material for sequencing was blood. CDR3 sequence (DNA): TGCAGTGCTAGGGACAGCTATGGCTACACCTTC. It specifies CSARDSYGYTF.